This T cell receptor (beta chain) was recovered during a study of T cell responses to AZD1222 COVID-19 vaccine. Study-wide points: Close to half of all spike-specific TCRs reportedly target regions of the variants that are unmutated. Among the donors, most were white British and more were female, and clonal diversity was possibly underestimated. Baseline testing showed seropositivity in only a handful of AZD1222 recipients. When two AZD1222 doses had been given, Spike-specific TCR breadth and depth rose.

A word on this clone: Its specificity is unknown.

This CDR3 has 15 amino acids. Trimming pared 0 bases from V and 0 bases from J, leaving 8 bases between. Germline-derived CDR1 and CDR2 are LNHNV and YYDKDF (reference sequence). Sequencing used immunoSEQ multiplex PCR; TCRdb keeps in-frame clones, though not all of them. In the table there are around 56,000 clones, roughly nine tenths of which are singletons. The specimen was peripheral blood, collected 28 days after the second AZD1222 dose. This TCR came from an adult who received the AZD1222 COVID-19 vaccine. This chain uses TRBV15 with TRBJ1-1, with D uncertain. The CDR3 region is CATSRDRVVNTEAFF. The CDR3 DNA sequence: TGTGCCACCAGCAGAGATCGAGTGGTGAACACTGAAGCTTTCTTT.